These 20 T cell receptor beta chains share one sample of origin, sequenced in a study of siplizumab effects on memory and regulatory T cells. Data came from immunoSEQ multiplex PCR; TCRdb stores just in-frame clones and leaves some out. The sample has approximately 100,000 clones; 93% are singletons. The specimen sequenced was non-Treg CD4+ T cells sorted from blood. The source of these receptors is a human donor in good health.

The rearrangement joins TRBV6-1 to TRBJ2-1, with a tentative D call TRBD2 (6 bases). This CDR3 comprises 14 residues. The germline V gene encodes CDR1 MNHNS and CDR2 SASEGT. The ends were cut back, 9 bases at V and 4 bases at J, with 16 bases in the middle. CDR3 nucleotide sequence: TGTGCCAGTGGGGGGACCTTGAATTACAATGAGCAGTTCTTC. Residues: CASGGTLNYNEQFF.

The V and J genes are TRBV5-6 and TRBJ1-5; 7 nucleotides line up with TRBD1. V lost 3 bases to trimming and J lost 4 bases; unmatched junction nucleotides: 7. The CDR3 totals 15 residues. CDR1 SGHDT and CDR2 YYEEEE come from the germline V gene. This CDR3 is CASSSRDSLNQPQHF. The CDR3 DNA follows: TGTGCCAGCAGCTCCCGGGACAGTCTAAATCAGCCCCAGCATTTT.

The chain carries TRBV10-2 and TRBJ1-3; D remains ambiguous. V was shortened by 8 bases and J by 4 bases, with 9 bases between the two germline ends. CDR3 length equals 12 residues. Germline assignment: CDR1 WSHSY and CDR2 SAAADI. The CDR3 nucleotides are TGCGCCAGCGGCCCCCAGGGAAACACCATATATTTT. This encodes CASGPQGNTIYF.

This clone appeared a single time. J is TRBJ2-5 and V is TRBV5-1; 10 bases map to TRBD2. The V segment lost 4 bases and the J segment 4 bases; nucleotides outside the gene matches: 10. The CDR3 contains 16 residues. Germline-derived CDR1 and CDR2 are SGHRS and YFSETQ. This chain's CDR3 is CASSTLAGGLIETQYF. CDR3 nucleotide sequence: TGCGCCAGCAGCACGTTAGCGGGGGGCCTTATAGAGACCCAGTACTTC. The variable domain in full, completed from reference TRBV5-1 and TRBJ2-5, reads KAGVTQTPRYLIKTRGQQVTLSCSPISGHRSVSWYQQTPGQGLQFLFEYFSETQRNKGNFPGRFSGRQFSNSRSEMNVSTLELGDSALYLCASSTLAGGLIETQYFGPGTRLLVL.

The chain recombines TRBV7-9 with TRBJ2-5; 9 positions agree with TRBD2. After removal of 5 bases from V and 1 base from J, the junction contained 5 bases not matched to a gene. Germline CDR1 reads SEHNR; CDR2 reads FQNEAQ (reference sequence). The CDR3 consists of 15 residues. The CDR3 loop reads CASSVRLAAQETQYF. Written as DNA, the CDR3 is TGTGCCAGCAGCGTAAGACTAGCGGCCCAAGAGACCCAGTACTTC.

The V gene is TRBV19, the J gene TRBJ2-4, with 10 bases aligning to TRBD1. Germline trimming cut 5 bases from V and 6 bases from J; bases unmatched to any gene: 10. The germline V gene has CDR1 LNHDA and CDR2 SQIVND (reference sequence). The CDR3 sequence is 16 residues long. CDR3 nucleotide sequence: TGTGCCAGTAGTCCGCGACAGGGGGCGCCTGGAAACATTCAGTACTTC. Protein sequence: CASSPRQGAPGNIQYF.

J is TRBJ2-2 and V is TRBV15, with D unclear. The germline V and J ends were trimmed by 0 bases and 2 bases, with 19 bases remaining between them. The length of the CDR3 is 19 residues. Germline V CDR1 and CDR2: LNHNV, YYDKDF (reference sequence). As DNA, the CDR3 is TGTGCCACCAGCAGAGAGCTTTCGGCTTTCCCTTCAAACACCGGGGAGCTGTTTTTT. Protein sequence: CATSRELSAFPSNTGELFF.

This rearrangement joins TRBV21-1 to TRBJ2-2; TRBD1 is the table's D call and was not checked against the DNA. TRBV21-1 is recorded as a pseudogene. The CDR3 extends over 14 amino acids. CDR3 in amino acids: CASSKAGQTGELFF. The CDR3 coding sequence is TGTGCCAGCAGCAAGGCCGGACAGACCGGGGAGCTGTTTTTT.

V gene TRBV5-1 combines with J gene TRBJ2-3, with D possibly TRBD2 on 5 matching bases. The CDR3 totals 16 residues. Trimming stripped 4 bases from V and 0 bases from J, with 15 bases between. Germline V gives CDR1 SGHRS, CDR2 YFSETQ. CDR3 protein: CASSPRRDASTDTQYF. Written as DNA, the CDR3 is TGCGCCAGCAGCCCCCGACGGGATGCTAGCACAGATACGCAGTATTTT.

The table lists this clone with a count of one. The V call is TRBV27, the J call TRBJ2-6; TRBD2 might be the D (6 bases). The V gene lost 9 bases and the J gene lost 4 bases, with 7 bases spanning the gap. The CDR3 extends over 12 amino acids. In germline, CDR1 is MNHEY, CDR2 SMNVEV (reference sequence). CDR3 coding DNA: TGTGCCAGTCGGGGGGGGGCCAACGTCCTGACTTTC. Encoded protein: CASRGGANVLTF. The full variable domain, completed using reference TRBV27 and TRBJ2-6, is EAQVTQNPRYLITVTGKKLTVTCSQNMNHEYMSWYRQDPGLGLRQIYYSMNVEVTDKGDVPEGYKVSRKEKRNFPLILESPSPNQTSLYFCASRGGANVLTFGAGSRLTVL.

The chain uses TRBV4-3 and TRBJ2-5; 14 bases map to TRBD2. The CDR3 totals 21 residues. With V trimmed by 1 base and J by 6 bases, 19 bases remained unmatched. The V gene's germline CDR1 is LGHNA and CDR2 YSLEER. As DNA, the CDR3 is TGCGCCAGCAGCCAAGCTCCAGGACTAGCGGGGGGTCTGGACGAGATTCAGACCCAGTACTTC. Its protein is CASSQAPGLAGGLDEIQTQYF.

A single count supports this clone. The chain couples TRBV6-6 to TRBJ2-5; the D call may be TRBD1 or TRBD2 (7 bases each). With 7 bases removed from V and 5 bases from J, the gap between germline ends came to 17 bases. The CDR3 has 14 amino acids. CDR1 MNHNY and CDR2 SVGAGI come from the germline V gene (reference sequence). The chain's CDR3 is CASTQGGGYETQYF. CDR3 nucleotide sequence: TGTGCCAGCACCCAGGGGGGGGGCTATGAGACCCAGTACTTC.

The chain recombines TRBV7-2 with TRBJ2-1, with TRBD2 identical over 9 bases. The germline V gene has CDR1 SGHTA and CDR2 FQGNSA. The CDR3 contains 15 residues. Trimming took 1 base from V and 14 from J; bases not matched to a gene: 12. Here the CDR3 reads CASSLVVIAGAQEFF. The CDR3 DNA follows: TGTGCCAGCAGCTTAGTCGTGATAGCGGGGGCCCAGGAGTTCTTC.

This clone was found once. The CDR3 reads CASEVENMNTEAFF. In nucleotides, the CDR3 is TGTGCCAGCGAGGTAGAAAATATGAACACTGAAGCTTTCTTT. The chain couples TRBV2 to TRBJ1-1; no reliable D call. Germline V lookup: CDR1 SNHLY, CDR2 FYNNEI. V dropped 8 bases and J dropped 0 bases, with 13 bases sitting between them. The CDR3 has 14 amino acids.

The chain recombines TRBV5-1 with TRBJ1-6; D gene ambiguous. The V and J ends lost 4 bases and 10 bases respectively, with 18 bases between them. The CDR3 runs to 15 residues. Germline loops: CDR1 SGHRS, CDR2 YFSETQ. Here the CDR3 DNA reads TGCGCCAGCAGCCTGGACCGGGCCTCTAGGTCACCCCTCCACTTT. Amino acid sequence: CASSLDRASRSPLHF.

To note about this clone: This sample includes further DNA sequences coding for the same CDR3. The CDR3 loop reads CASSPGLDQPQHF. Here the CDR3 DNA reads TGTGCCAGCTCACCAGGGCTAGATCAGCCCCAGCATTTT. V usage is TRBV18 and J usage is TRBJ1-5; D is ambiguous. Per the germline V gene, CDR1 is KGHSH and CDR2 is LQKENI. The CDR3 consists of 13 residues. Trimming shortened V by 2 bases and J by 5 bases, and 7 bases separated the two germline ends.

The CDR3 reads CASSPDYGQGGYGYTF. DNA of the CDR3: TGTGCCAGCAGCCCCGATTATGGACAGGGAGGATATGGCTACACCTTC. The J gene is TRBJ1-2, the V gene TRBV7-9; 8 bases match TRBD1. This CDR3 has 16 amino acids. V trimming: 5 bases; J trimming: 5 bases; junction bases outside the gene matches: 13. From germline, CDR1 is SEHNR and CDR2 FQNEAQ (reference sequence).

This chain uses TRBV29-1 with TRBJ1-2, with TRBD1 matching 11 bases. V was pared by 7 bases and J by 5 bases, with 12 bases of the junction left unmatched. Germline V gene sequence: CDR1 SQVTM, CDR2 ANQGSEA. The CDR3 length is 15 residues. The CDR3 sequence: CSAITAGTGGYGYTF. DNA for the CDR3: TGCAGCGCCATTACTGCCGGGACAGGGGGGTATGGCTACACCTTC.

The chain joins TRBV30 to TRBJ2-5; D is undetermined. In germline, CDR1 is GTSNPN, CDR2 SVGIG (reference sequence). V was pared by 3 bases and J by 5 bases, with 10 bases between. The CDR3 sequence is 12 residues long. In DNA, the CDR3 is TGTGCCTGGAGCGCCGGATCGGAGACCCAGTACTTC. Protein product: CAWSAGSETQYF.

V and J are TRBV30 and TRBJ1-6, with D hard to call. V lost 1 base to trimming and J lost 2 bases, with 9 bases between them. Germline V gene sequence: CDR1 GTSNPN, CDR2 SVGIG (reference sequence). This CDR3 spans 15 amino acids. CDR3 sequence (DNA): TGTGCCTGGAGTGCCTCCGGGGCCTATAATTCACCCCTCCACTTT. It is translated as CAWSASGAYNSPLHF.